The sequence of this T cell receptor beta chain was determined in a study of Ad26.COV2.S vaccination and SARS-CoV-2 variants. Points from the study as a whole: Non-spike TCR breadth did not differ much between vaccine and placebo recipients.

As regards this clone: Its antigen remains unknown.

The method was immunoSEQ multiplex PCR; TCRdb's version includes in-frame clones alone and lacks a portion of them. Of fewer than 900,000 clones listed, about 89% are singletons. The germline V gene encodes CDR1 MNHEY and CDR2 SMNVEV (reference sequence). CDR3 length equals 12 residues. Deletions cut 6 bases from V and 2 bases from J, with 7 bases between. Noted treatment: 19 received Ad26.COV2.S at low or high dose, single or two shots; about 5 received placebo; per-sample allocation not given. Material that was analyzed had been drawn on day 63 after the first vaccine or placebo injection. This TCR was recovered from a person aged 18 to 59 who received the Ad26.COV2.S COVID-19 vaccine or a placebo. The sequences come from peripheral blood, collected in a trial of Ad26.COV2.S vaccine versus placebo. The gene calls are TRBV27 and TRBJ1-2; perhaps TRBD1 as D (5 bases). The CDR3 DNA follows: TGTGCCAGCAGGACAGCGAACTATGGCTACACCTTC. Its protein product is CASRTANYGYTF.